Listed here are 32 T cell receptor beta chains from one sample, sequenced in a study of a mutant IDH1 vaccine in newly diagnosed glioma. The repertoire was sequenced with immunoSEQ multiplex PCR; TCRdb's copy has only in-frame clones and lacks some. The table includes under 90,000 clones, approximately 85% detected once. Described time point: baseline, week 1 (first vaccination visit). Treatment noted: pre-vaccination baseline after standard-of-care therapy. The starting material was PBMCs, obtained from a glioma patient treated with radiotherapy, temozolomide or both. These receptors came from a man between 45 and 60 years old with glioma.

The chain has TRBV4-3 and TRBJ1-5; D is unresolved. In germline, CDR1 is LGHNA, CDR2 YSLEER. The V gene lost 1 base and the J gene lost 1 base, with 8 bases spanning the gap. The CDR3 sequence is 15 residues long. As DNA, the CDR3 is TGCGCCAGCAGCCAAGGAGGGTTCAGCAATCAGCCCCAGCATTTT. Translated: CASSQGGFSNQPQHF.

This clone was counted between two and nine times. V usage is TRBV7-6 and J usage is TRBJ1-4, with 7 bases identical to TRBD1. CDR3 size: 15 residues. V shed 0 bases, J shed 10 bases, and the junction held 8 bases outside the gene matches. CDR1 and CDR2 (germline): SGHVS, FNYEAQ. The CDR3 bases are TGTGCCAGCAGCTTAGCAGGGGGCGCGATGGGAAAACTGTTTTTT. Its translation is CASSLAGGAMGKLFF.

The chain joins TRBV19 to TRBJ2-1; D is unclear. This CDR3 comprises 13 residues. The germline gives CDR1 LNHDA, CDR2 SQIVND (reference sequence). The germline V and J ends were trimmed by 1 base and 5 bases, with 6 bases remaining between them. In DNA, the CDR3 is TGTGCCAGTAGTATAGGAAAAGACAATGAGCAGTTCTTC. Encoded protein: CASSIGKDNEQFF.

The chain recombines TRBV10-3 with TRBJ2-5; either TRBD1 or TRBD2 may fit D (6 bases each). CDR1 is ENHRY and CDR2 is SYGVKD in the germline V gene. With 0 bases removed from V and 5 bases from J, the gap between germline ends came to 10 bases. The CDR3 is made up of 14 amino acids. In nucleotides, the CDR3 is TGTGCCATCAGTGAGTCGGGGGGCTGGGAGACCCAGTACTTC. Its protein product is CAISESGGWETQYF.

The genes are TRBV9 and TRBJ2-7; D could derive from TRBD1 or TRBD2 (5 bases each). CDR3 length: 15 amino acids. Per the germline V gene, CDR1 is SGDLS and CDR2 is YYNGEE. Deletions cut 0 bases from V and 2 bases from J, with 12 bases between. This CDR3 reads CASSVGQGATYEQYF. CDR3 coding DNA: TGTGCCAGCAGCGTAGGTCAGGGAGCCACCTACGAGCAGTACTTC.

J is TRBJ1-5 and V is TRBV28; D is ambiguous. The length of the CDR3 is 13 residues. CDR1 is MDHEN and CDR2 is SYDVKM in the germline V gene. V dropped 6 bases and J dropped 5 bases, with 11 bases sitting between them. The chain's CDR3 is CASRPVGDQPQHF. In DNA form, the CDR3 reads TGTGCCAGCAGACCGGTCGGGGATCAGCCCCAGCATTTT.

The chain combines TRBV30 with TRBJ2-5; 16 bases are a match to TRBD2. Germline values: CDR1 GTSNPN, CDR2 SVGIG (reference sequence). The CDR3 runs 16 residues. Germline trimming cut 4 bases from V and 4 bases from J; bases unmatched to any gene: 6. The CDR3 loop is CAWTPGLAGGRETQYF. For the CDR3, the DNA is TGTGCCTGGACCCCGGGACTAGCGGGGGGGCGAGAGACCCAGTACTTC.

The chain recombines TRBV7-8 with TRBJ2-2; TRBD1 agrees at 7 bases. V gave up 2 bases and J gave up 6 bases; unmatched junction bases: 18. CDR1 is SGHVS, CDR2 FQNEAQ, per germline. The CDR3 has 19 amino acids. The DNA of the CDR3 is TGTGCCAGCAGCTTAATGAGGGGGCCCCCGAGGTTGGTGTCCGGGGAGCTGTTTTTT. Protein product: CASSLMRGPPRLVSGELFF.

CDR3 sequence: CASSLAFSYDEQYF. The CDR3 DNA reads TGCGCCAGCAGCTTGGCTTTCTCCTATGACGAGCAGTACTTC. This chain joins TRBV5-1 and TRBJ2-7; D remains ambiguous. The CDR3 totals 14 residues. Trimming removed 0 bases at V and 5 bases at J, with 12 bases between. The germline CDR1 and CDR2 sequences are SGHRS and YFSETQ. The full variable domain, rest sourced from reference TRBV5-1 and TRBJ2-7, is KAGVTQTPRYLIKTRGQQVTLSCSPISGHRSVSWYQQTPGQGLQFLFEYFSETQRNKGNFPGRFSGRQFSNSRSEMNVSTLELGDSALYLCASSLAFSYDEQYFGPGTRLTVT.

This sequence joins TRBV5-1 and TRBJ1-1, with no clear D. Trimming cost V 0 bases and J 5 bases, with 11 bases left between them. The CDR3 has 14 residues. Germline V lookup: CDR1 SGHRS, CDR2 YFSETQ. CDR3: CASSLGPANTEAFF. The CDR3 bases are TGCGCCAGCAGCTTGGGGCCGGCGAATACTGAAGCTTTCTTT.

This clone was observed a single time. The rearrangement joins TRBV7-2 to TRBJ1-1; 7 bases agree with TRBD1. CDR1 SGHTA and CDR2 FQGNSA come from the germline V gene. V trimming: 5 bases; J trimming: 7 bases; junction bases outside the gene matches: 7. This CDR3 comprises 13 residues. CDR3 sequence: CASSRDRSSEAFF. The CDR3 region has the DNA TGTGCCAGCAGCCGGGACAGATCTAGTGAAGCTTTCTTT.

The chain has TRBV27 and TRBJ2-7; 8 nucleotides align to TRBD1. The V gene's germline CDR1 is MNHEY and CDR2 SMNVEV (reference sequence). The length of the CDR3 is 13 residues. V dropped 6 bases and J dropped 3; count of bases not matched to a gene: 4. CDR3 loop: CASRGTGGYEQYF. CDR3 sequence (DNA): TGTGCCAGCAGGGGGACAGGCGGCTACGAGCAGTACTTC.

CDR3 sequence reads: CASRKGGQADTQYF. The CDR3 DNA reads as TGTGCCAGCAGGAAGGGGGGCCAGGCAGATACGCAGTATTTT. V usage is TRBV7-3 and J usage is TRBJ2-3; either TRBD1 or TRBD2 may supply D (6 bases each). V was cut by 6 bases and J by 4 bases, with 14 bases left in between. Germline CDR1 and CDR2: SGHTA and FQGTGA. The CDR3 sequence is 14 residues long.

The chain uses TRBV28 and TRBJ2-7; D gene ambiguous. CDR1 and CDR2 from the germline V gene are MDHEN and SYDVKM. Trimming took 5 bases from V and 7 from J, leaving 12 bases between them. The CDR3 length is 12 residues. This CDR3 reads CASSSSGREQYF. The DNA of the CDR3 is TGTGCCAGCAGTAGCTCAGGACGGGAGCAGTACTTC.

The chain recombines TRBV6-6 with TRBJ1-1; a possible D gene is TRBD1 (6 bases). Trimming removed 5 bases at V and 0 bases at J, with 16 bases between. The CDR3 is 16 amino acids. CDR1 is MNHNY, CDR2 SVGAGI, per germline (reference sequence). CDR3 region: CASSPGEGGLNTEAFF. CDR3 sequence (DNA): TGTGCCAGCAGTCCGGGGGAGGGGGGATTGAACACTGAAGCTTTCTTT.

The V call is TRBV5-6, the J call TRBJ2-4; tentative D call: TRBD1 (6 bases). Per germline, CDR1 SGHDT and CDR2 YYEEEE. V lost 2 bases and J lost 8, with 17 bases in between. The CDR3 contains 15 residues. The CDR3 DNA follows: TGTGCCAGCAGCTTAATCGACAGGCCCCGGGACATTCAGTACTTC. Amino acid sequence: CASSLIDRPRDIQYF.

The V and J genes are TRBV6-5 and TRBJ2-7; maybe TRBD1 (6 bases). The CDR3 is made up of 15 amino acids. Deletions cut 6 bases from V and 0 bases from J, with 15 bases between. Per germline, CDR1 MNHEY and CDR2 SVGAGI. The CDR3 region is CASSRQVVDSYEQYF. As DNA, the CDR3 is TGTGCCAGCAGCCGACAGGTAGTCGACTCCTACGAGCAGTACTTC.

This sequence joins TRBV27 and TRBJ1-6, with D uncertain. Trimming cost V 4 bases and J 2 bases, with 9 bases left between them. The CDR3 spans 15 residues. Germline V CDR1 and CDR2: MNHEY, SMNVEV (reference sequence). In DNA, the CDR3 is TGTGCCAGCAGTTCTTCCAGGACCTATAATTCACCCCTCCACTTT. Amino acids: CASSSSRTYNSPLHF.

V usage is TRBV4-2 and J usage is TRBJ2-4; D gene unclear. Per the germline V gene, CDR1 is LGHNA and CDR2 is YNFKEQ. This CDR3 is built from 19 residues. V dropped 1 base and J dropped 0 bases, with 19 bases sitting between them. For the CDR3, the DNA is TGTGCCAGCAGCCAAGGGAACAGTCAAAACGCGGTAGCCAAAAACATTCAGTACTTC. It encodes CASSQGNSQNAVAKNIQYF.

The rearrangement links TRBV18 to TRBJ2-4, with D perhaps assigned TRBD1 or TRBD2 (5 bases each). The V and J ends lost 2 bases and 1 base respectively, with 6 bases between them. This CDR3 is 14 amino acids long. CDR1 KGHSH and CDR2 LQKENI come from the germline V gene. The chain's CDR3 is CASSPGTAKNIQYF. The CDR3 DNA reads TGTGCCAGCTCACCAGGGACGGCCAAAAACATTCAGTACTTC.

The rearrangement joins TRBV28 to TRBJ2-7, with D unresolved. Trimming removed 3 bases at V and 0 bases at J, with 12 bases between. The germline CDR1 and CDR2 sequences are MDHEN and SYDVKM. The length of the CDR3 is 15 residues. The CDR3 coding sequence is TGTGCCAGCAGTTTTTTCCTTAGGGCCTCCTACGAGCAGTACTTC. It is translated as CASSFFLRASYEQYF.

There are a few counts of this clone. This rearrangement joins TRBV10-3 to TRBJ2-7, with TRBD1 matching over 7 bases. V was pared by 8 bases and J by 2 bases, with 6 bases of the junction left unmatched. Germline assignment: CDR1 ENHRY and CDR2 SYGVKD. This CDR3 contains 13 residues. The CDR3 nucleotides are TGTGCCATCGCCCCGACAGGGCCCTACGAGCAGTACTTC. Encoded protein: CAIAPTGPYEQYF.

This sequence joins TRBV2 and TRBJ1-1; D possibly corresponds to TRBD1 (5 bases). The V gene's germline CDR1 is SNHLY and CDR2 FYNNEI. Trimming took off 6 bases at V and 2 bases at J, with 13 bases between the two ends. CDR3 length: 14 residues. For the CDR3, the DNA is TGTGCCAGCAGCTTCCTCGGGGGAAACACTGAAGCTTTCTTT. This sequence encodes CASSFLGGNTEAFF.

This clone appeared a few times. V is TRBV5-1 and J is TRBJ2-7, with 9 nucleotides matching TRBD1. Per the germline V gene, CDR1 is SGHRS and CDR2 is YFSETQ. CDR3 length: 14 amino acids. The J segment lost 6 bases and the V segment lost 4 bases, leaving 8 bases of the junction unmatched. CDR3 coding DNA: TGCGCCAGCAGCCTCCCGGGACAGGGCGTCGAGCAGTACTTC. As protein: CASSLPGQGVEQYF.

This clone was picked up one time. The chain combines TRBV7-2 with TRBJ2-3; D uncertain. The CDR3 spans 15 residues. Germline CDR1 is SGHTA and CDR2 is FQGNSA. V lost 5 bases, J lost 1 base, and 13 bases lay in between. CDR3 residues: CASSQLDGRTDTQYF. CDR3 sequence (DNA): TGTGCCAGCAGCCAACTTGACGGACGCACAGATACGCAGTATTTT.

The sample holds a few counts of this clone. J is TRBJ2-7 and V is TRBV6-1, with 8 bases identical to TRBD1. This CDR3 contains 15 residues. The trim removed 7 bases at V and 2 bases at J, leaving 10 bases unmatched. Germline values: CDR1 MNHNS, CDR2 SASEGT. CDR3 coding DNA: TGTGCCAGCAACACAGCGGCAGGGGGCCCCTACGAGCAGTACTTC. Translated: CASNTAAGGPYEQYF.

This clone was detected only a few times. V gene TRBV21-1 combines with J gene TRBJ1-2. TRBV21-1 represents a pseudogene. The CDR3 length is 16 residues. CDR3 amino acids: CASSKAPPGRFYGYTF. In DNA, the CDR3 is TGTGCCAGCAGCAAAGCGCCCCCGGGACGGTTCTATGGCTACACCTTC.

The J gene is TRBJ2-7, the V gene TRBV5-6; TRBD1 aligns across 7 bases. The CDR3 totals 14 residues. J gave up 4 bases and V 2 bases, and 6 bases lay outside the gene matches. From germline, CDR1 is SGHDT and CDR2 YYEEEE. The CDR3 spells CASSFHTGAYEQYF. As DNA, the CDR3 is TGTGCCAGCAGCTTTCACACAGGGGCGTACGAGCAGTACTTC.

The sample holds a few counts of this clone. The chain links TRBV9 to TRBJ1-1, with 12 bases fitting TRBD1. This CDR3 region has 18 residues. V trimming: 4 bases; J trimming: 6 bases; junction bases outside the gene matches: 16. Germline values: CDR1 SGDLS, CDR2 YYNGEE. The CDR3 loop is CASSPQPGQGAFTAEAFF. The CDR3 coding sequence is TGTGCCAGCAGCCCTCAACCGGGACAGGGGGCGTTTACGGCTGAAGCTTTCTTT.

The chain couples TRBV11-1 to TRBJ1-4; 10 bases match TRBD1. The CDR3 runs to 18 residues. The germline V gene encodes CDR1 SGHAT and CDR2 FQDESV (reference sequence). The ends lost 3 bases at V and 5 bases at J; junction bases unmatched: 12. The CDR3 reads CASSFGTGALGPNEKLFF. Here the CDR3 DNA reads TGTGCCAGCAGCTTCGGGACAGGGGCCCTGGGGCCAAATGAAAAACTGTTTTTT.

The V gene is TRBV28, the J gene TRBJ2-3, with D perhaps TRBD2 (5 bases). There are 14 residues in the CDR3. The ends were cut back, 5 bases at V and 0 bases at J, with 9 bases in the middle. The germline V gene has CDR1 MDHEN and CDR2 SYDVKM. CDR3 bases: TGTGCCAGCAGTGGAACGGGAAGCACAGATACGCAGTATTTT. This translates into CASSGTGSTDTQYF.

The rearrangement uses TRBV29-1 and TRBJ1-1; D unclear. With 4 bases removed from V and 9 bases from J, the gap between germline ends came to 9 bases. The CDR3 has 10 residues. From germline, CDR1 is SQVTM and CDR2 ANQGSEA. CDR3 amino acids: CSVGPGQAFF. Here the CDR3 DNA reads TGCAGCGTTGGGCCAGGACAAGCTTTCTTT.